Below, 22 T cell receptor beta chains from the same sample are listed, as sequenced in a study of blood T cell repertoires in COVID-19. The data were produced by immunoSEQ multiplex PCR, yet TCRdb's version contains in-frame clones alone and is incomplete. The sample yields 400,000 to 550,000 clones, more than 85% seen once. Sequenced: peripheral blood. These receptors originate from a woman under 40 with acute or convalescent COVID-19.

This clone was seen only once. Within the sample, other DNA sequences also encode this same CDR3. The J gene is TRBJ2-5, the V gene TRBV27; 9 bases fit TRBD2. The germline gives CDR1 MNHEY, CDR2 SMNVEV (reference sequence). V shed 0 bases, J shed 5 bases, and the junction held 4 bases outside the gene matches. The CDR3 length is 15 residues. The CDR3 is CASSLSGRGGETQYF. The CDR3 DNA follows: TGTGCCAGCAGTTTATCAGGGCGGGGGGGGGAGACCCAGTACTTC.

This clone was recorded once. CDR3 bases: TGCGCCAGCAGCTCTACCTCTCAGGGGGCCTATGGCTACACCTTC. Residues: CASSSTSQGAYGYTF. The V gene is TRBV5-1, the J gene TRBJ1-2, with 8 bases lining up with TRBD1. Losses at the gene ends were 3 bases for V and 4 bases for J; bases not matched to a gene: 8. The CDR3 has 15 amino acids. The V gene's germline CDR1 is SGHRS and CDR2 YFSETQ.

Details on this clone: The same CDR3 is also encoded by other DNA sequences in this sample. This chain links TRBV28 with TRBJ1-5; TRBD1 is a possible D gene (5 bases). The germline V gene has CDR1 MDHEN and CDR2 SYDVKM. V lost 2 bases to trimming and J lost 2 bases, with 7 bases between them. CDR3 length: 14 amino acids. The CDR3 DNA follows: TGTGCCAGCAGTTTAGGGGGGGGCAATCAGCCCCAGCATTTT. Amino acid sequence: CASSLGGGNQPQHF.

The chain combines TRBV27 with TRBJ2-3; D ambiguous. CDR3 length: 13 amino acids. The germline V gene has CDR1 MNHEY and CDR2 SMNVEV (reference sequence). V was pared by 5 bases and J by 1 base, with 7 bases between. CDR3 bases: TGTGCCAGCAGTCCTTCCCGCACAGATACGCAGTATTTT. Translated, it gives CASSPSRTDTQYF.

V usage is TRBV4-2 and J usage is TRBJ2-3; D is ambiguous. Trimming cost V 4 bases and J 2 bases, with 7 bases left between them. The CDR3 is 13 amino acids. CDR1 and CDR2 (germline): LGHNA, YNFKEQ. The CDR3 DNA is TGTGCCAGCAGCCCCCCCTCCACAGATACGCAGTATTTT. Protein product: CASSPPSTDTQYF.

CDR3 bases: TGTGCCAGCAGCAAAGATGAGTGGCGGGAGACCCAGTACTTC. Translating it yields CASSKDEWRETQYF. The chain carries TRBV7-9 and TRBJ2-5, with D unresolved. Germline V CDR1 and CDR2: SEHNR, FQNEAQ (reference sequence). This CDR3 has 14 amino acids. V lost 5 bases, J lost 5 bases, and 15 bases lay in between.

The CDR3 DNA is TGTGCCAGCAGCTATACAGGGGTAAAAGGCGGGGAGCTGTTTTTT. Translation gives CASSYTGVKGGELFF. The rearrangement links TRBV13 to TRBJ2-2, with 7 bases identical to TRBD1. The CDR3 consists of 15 residues. The germline gives CDR1 PRHDT, CDR2 FYEKMQ (reference sequence). J was trimmed by 7 bases and V by 4 bases; bases with no gene match: 9.

The chain joins TRBV19 to TRBJ1-1; tentatively, D is TRBD1 (5 bases). Trimming shortened V by 4 bases and J by 7 bases, and 13 bases separated the two germline ends. The CDR3 is made up of 13 amino acids. Germline values: CDR1 LNHDA, CDR2 SQIVND (reference sequence). The CDR3 nucleotides are TGTGCCAGTAGTACAAGACAGAATATTGAAGCTTTCTTT. Its protein product is CASSTRQNIEAFF.

The chain links TRBV7-3 to TRBJ2-1; 9 nucleotides align to TRBD1. This CDR3 has 15 amino acids. The germline gives CDR1 SGHTA, CDR2 FQGTGA. The ends lost 5 bases at V and 8 bases at J; junction bases unmatched: 10. The CDR3 region has the DNA TGTGCCAGCAGCAAGGGACAGGGTCTTGGGGATGAGCAGTTCTTC. Its translation: CASSKGQGLGDEQFF.

The chain is built from TRBV11-2 and TRBJ2-7, with D possibly TRBD2 on 5 matching bases. The length of the CDR3 is 11 residues. The germline V gene has CDR1 SGHAT and CDR2 FQNNGV. The V gene lost 4 bases and the J gene lost 7 bases, with 8 bases spanning the gap. This chain's CDR3 is CASSSTREQYF. The CDR3 DNA is TGTGCCAGCAGCTCCACTAGAGAGCAGTACTTC. Full variable domain (missing parts from reference TRBV11-2 and TRBJ2-7): EAGVAQSPRYKIIEKRQSVAFWCNPISGHATLYWYQQILGQGPKLLIQFQNNGVVDDSQLPKDRFSAERLKGVDSTLKIQPAKLEDSAVYLCASSSTREQYFGPGTRLTVT.

The chain couples TRBV6-6 to TRBJ1-4, with a possible D match to TRBD1 (5 bases). Trimming left V 6 bases short and J 6 bases short, with 11 bases between. The CDR3 length is 13 residues. Germline lookup yields CDR1 MNHNY and CDR2 SVGAGI (reference sequence). The CDR3 nucleotides are TGTGCCAGCAGGATAGGGGTGGATGAAAAACTGTTTTTT. It yields the protein CASRIGVDEKLFF.

The CDR3 spells CASRPGGPGNTIYF. The CDR3, as DNA: TGTGCCAGCAGGCCGGGGGGGCCTGGAAACACCATATATTTT. The chain combines TRBV7-9 with TRBJ1-3, with a tentative D call TRBD1 (6 bases). This CDR3 region has 14 residues. The V end was cut by 6 bases, the J end by 2 bases, with 11 bases between. CDR1 is SEHNR and CDR2 is FQNEAQ in the germline V gene (reference sequence).

V is TRBV19 and J is TRBJ2-7, with TRBD1 identical over 9 bases. The V and J ends lost 4 bases and 3 bases, in that order; junction bases with no gene match: 10. There are 16 residues in the CDR3. Per germline, CDR1 LNHDA and CDR2 SQIVND (reference sequence). DNA for the CDR3: TGTGCCAGTAGTACCGGGGGGACAGGGAGAAACTACGAGCAGTACTTC. It translates to CASSTGGTGRNYEQYF.

The sample holds a few counts of this clone. This chain uses TRBV3-1 (or the pseudogene TRBV3-2) with TRBJ1-1; D might be TRBD1 (6 bases). Germline-derived CDR1 and CDR2 are LGHDT and YNNKEL (reference sequence). The CDR3 is made up of 13 amino acids. Trimming took off 1 base at V and 5 bases at J, with 8 bases between the two ends. Written as DNA, the CDR3 is TGTGCCAGCAGCCAAGCAACAGGGACTGAAGCTTTCTTT. This translates into CASSQATGTEAFF.

CDR3 protein: CASSLWGRGDRASGELFF. The CDR3 DNA reads as TGTGCCAGCAGTTTATGGGGCCGGGGGGACAGGGCGTCCGGGGAGCTGTTTTTT. The V gene is TRBV28, the J gene TRBJ2-2; 9 bases map to TRBD1. This CDR3 comprises 18 residues. Germline lookup yields CDR1 MDHEN and CDR2 SYDVKM. V dropped 0 bases and J dropped 6; count of bases not matched to a gene: 11.

This clone was detected a few times. The gene calls are TRBV4-1 and TRBJ1-1; D is unclear. V lost 0 bases, J lost 1 base, and 9 bases lay in between. The germline gives CDR1 MGHRA, CDR2 YSYEKL. There are 15 residues in the CDR3. CDR3 amino acids: CASSQERRRNTEAFF. The CDR3 nucleotides are TGCGCCAGCAGCCAAGAAAGGAGGCGGAACACTGAAGCTTTCTTT.

About this clone itself: This specimen includes other DNA sequences encoding the same CDR3. This chain links TRBV24-1 with TRBJ2-1, with unresolved D. Trimming removed 5 bases from V and 5 bases from J, with 9 bases in between. CDR1 is KGHDR, CDR2 SFDVKD, per germline. The CDR3 totals 13 residues. This chain's CDR3 is CATSVSGDNEQFF. The CDR3 DNA sequence: TGTGCCACCAGTGTCTCCGGAGACAATGAGCAGTTCTTC.

J is TRBJ2-1 and V is TRBV27; 8 nucleotides align to TRBD1. V trimming: 5 bases; J trimming: 2 bases; junction bases outside the gene matches: 5. Per germline, CDR1 MNHEY and CDR2 SMNVEV (reference sequence). There are 15 residues in the CDR3. Written as DNA, the CDR3 is TGTGCCAGCAGTCCAGGACAGGGTGCCTACAATGAGCAGTTCTTC. This encodes CASSPGQGAYNEQFF.

This clone came up a few times. This rearrangement joins TRBV7-8 to TRBJ2-7, with TRBD2 matching 8 bases. V gave up 3 bases and J gave up 2 bases; unmatched junction bases: 21. The CDR3 runs to 20 residues. Germline V CDR1 and CDR2: SGHVS, FQNEAQ. The CDR3 is CASSFVARTAGGGLAYEQYF. The CDR3, as DNA: TGTGCCAGCAGCTTCGTGGCACGCACTGCGGGAGGCGGGTTAGCCTACGAGCAGTACTTC.

This rearrangement joins TRBV6-5 to TRBJ1-5; D is ambiguous. There are 13 residues in the CDR3. Trimming cost V 6 bases and J 4 bases, with 10 bases left between them. CDR1 MNHEY and CDR2 SVGAGI come from the germline V gene. CDR3: CASRLDLNQPQHF. The CDR3 nucleotides are TGTGCCAGCAGACTAGACCTAAATCAGCCCCAGCATTTT.

The chain employs TRBV2 and TRBJ2-1; the D gene is possibly TRBD1 (6 bases). CDR1 and CDR2 (germline): SNHLY, FYNNEI. The V and J ends lost 5 bases and 6 bases respectively, with 11 bases between them. The CDR3 runs to 13 residues. The CDR3: CASSSGAGNEQFF. The CDR3 region has the DNA TGTGCCAGCAGTTCAGGGGCCGGCAATGAGCAGTTCTTC.

The chain recombines TRBV7-9 with TRBJ1-6; D perhaps matches TRBD1 (5 bases). CDR1 and CDR2 (germline): SEHNR, FQNEAQ (reference sequence). The CDR3 totals 15 residues. The V end was cut by 5 bases, the J end by 5 bases, with 13 bases between. In nucleotides, the CDR3 is TGTGCCAGCAGCCTCGTTGCAGGGAATAATTCACCCCTCCACTTT. It encodes CASSLVAGNNSPLHF. The complete variable domain, with remaining parts taken from reference TRBV7-9 and TRBJ1-6, reads DTGVSQNPRHKITKRGQNVTFRCDPISEHNRLYWYRQTLGQGPEFLTYFQNEAQLEKSRLLSDRFSAERPKGSFSTLEIQRTEQGDSAMYLCASSLVAGNNSPLHFGNGTRLTVT.